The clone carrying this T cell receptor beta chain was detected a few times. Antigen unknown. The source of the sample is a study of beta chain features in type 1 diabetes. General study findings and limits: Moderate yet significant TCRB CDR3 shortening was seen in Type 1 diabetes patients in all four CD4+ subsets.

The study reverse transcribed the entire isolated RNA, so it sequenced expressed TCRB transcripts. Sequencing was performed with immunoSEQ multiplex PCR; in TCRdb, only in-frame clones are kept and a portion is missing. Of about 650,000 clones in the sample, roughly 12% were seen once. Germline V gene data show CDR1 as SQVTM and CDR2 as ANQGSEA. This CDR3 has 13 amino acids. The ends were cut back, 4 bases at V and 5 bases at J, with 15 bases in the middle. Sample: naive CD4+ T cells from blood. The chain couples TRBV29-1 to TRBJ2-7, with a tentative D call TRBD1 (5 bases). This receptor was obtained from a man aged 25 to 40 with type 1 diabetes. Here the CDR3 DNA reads TGCAGCGTTGTTTCTCAGGGTTTTAACGAGCAGTACTTC. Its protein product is CSVVSQGFNEQYF.